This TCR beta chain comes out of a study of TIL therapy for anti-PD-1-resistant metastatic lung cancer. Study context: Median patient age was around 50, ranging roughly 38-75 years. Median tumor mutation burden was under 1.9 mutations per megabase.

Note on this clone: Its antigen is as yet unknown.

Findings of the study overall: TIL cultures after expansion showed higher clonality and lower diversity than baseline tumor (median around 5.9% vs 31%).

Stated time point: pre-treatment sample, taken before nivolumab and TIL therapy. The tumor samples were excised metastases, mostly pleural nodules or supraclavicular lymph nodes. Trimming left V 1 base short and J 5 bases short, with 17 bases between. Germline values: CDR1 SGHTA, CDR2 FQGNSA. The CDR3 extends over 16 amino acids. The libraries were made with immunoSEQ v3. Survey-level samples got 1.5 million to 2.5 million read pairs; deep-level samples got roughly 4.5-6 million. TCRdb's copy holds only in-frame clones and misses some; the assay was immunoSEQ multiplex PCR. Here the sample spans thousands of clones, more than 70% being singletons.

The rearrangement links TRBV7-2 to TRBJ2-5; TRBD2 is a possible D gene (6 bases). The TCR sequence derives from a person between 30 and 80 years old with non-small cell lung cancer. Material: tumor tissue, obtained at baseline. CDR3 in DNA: TGTGCCAGCAGCTTAGGAGGGACTCTTAAACGTGAGACCCAGTACTTC. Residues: CASSLGGTLKRETQYF.